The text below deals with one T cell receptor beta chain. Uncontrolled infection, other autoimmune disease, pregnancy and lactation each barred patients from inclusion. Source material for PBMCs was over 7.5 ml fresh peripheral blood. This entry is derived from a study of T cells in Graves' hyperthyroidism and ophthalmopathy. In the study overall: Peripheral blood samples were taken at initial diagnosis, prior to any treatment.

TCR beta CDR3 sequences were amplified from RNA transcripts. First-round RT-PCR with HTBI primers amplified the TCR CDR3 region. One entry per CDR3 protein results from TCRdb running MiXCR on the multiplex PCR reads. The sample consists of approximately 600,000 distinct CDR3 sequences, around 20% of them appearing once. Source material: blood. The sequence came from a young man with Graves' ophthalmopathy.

The CDR3 reads CASTRDAYSNQPQHF. CDR3 in DNA: TGTGCCAGCACCAGGGATGCGTACAGCAATCAGCCCCAGCATTTT. This rearrangement joins TRBV12-3 or TRBV12-4 to TRBJ1-5; TRBD1 is a possible D gene (5 bases). V lost 7 bases to trimming and J lost 1 base, with 14 bases between them. CDR3 length: 15 amino acids.